The TCR beta chain described here comes from a study of cytomegalovirus exposure and HLA in healthy donors. Study-level points and caveats: On later analysis, the bulk of CMV-associated TCR beta chains appeared to be HLA-restricted. Earlier findings revealed that most TCR beta V segments proved productive either about 87% or about 30% of the time.

Regarding this clone: The antigen is undetermined.

The CDR3 consists of 14 residues. Germline V gene lookup returns CDR1 LNHDA and CDR2 SQIVND (reference sequence). The germline V and J ends were trimmed by 4 bases and 2 bases, with 12 bases remaining between them. Primers: 60 Vbeta forward and 13 Jbeta reverse. Clones were sequenced by immunoSEQ multiplex PCR, and TCRdb holds only the in-frame ones, with some missing. Found here are roughly 150,000 clones, around three quarters of them singletons; the top ten hold about 3.1%. This clonotype originated in a male donor in good health and CMV-seronegative. Sequencing was done on a sample of PBMCs. This sequence joins TRBV19 and TRBJ2-7; maybe TRBD1 (6 bases). The CDR3 region is CASSNGQGPYEQYF. In nucleotides, the CDR3 is TGTGCCAGTAGTAACGGCCAGGGGCCCTACGAGCAGTACTTC.